This T cell receptor beta chain came from a study of blood T cell repertoires in COVID-19. Across the whole study: Samples came from the United States, Italy and Spain, spanning acute and convalescent COVID-19. Sources were T cells, B-cell-depleted T cells, or PBMCs; the material itself was cDNA or gDNA.

Per the original data handling: Amplifying reference gene primers gave estimates of nucleated cell counts. Profiling relied on immunoSEQ multiplex PCR, and the TCRdb table lists in-frame clones only, not all of them. That table is the source of V, J and clone size, and D and trimming were worked out from the DNA. The table records some 37,000 clones, roughly 88% of them present only once. V shed 1 base and J shed 7 bases, with 10 bases lying between them. Germline CDR1 is GTSNPN and CDR2 is SVGIG (reference sequence). The CDR3 runs 13 residues. Sequencing was carried out using peripheral blood. This chain connects TRBV30 to TRBJ2-2; D is unclear. This clonotype originated in a woman aged 70 to 79 with acute or convalescent COVID-19. The CDR3 nucleotides are TGTGCCTGGAGTGCGGGTATTAGCGGGGAGCTGTTTTTT. This sequence encodes CAWSAGISGELFF. The variable domain in full, completed from reference TRBV30 and TRBJ2-2, reads SQTIHQWPATLVQPVGSPLSLECTVEGTSNPNLYWYRQAAGRGLQLLFYSVGIGQISSEVPQNLSASRPQDRQFILSSKKLLLSDSGFYLCAWSAGISGELFFGEGSRLTVL.